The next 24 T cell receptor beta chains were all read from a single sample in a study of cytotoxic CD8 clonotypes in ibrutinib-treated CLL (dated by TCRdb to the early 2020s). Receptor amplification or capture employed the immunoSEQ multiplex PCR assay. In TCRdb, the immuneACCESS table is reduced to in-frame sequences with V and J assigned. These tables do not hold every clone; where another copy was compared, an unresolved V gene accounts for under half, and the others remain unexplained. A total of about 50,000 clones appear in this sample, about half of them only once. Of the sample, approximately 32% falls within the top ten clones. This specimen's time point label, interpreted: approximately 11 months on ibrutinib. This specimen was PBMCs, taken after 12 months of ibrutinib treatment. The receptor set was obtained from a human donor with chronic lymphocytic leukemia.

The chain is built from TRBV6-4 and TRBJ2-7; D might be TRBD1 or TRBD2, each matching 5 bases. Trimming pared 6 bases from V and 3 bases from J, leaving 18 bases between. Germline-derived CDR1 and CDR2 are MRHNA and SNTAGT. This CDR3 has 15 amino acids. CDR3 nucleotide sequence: TGTGCCAGCAGATACCGGGACCTCGGGGTCTACGAGCAGTACTTC. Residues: CASRYRDLGVYEQYF.

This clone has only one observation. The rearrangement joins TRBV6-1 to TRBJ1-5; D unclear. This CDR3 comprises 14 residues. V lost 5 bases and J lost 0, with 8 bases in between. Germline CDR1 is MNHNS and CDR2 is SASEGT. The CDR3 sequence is CASSLRASNQPQHF. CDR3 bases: TGTGCCAGCAGTTTGAGGGCTAGCAATCAGCCCCAGCATTTT.

This CDR3 is CASSWTRTMGTSYEQYF. CDR3 nucleotide sequence: TGTGCCAGCAGTTGGACTAGAACGATGGGTACCTCCTACGAGCAGTACTTC. The genes are TRBV27 and TRBJ2-7, with 7 bases matching TRBD2. CDR3 length: 17 amino acids. Looked up from germline, CDR1 is MNHEY and CDR2 is SMNVEV (reference sequence). Trimming cost V 4 bases and J 0 bases; bases outside gene matches: 12.

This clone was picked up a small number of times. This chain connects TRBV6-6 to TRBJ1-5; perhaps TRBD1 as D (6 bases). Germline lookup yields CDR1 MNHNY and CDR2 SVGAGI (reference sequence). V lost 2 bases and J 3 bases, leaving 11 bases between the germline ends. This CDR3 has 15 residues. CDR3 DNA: TGTGCCAGCAGTTACCAGGACAGACTCAATCAGCCCCAGCATTTT. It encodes CASSYQDRLNQPQHF.

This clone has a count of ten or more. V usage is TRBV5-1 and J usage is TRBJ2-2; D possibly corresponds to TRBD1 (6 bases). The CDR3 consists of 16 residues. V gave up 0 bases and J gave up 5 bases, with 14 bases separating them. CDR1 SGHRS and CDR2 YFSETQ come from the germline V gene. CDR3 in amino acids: CASSLAQGSLTGELFF. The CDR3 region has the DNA TGCGCCAGCAGCTTGGCCCAGGGGAGCTTGACCGGGGAGCTGTTTTTT.

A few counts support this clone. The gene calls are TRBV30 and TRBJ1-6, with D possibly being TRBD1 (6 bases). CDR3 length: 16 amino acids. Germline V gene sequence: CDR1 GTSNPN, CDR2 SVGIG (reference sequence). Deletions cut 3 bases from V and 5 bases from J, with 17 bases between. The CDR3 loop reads CAWRGGQGSNNSPLHF. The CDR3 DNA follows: TGTGCCTGGAGAGGGGGGCAGGGATCGAATAATTCACCCCTCCACTTT.

DNA for the CDR3: TGTGCCAGCAGCTTAAGCCTTAGCGCCAGTAGGGGGCAGTTCTTC. This translates into CASSLSLSASRGQFF. This chain uses TRBV7-8 with TRBJ2-1; D may correspond to TRBD1 or TRBD2 (5 bases each). Trimming took off 2 bases at V and 12 bases at J, with 20 bases between the two ends. CDR1 SGHVS and CDR2 FQNEAQ come from the germline V gene. There are 15 residues in the CDR3.

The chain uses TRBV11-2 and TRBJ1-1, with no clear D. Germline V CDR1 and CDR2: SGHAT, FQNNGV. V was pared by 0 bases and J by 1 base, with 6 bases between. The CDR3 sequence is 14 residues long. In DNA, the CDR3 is TGTGCCAGCAGCTTAGATCTGGAGAACACTGAAGCTTTCTTT. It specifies CASSLDLENTEAFF. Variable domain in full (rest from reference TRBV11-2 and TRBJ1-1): EAGVAQSPRYKIIEKRQSVAFWCNPISGHATLYWYQQILGQGPKLLIQFQNNGVVDDSQLPKDRFSAERLKGVDSTLKIQPAKLEDSAVYLCASSLDLENTEAFFGQGTRLTVV.

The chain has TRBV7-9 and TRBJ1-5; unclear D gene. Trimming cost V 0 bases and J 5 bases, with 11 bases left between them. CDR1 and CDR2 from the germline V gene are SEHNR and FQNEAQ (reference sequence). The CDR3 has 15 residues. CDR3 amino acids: CASSLAAQRDQPQHF. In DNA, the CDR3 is TGTGCCAGCAGCTTAGCGGCACAGAGAGATCAGCCCCAGCATTTT.

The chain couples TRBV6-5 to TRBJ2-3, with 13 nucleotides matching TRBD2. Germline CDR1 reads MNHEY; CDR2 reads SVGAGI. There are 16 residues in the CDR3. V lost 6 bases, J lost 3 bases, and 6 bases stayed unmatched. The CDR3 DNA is TGTGCCAGCAGATACAGGGGACTAGCGGGGACAGATACGCAGTATTTT. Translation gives CASRYRGLAGTDTQYF.

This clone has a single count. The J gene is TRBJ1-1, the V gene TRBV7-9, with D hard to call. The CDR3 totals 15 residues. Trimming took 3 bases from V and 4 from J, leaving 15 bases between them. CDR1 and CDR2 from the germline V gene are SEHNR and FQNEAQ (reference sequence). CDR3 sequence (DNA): TGTGCCAGCAGCTTCGGGTTTATTGCGGGCACTGAAGCTTTCTTT. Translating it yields CASSFGFIAGTEAFF. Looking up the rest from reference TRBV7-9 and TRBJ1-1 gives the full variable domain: DTGVSQNPRHKITKRGQNVTFRCDPISEHNRLYWYRQTLGQGPEFLTYFQNEAQLEKSRLLSDRFSAERPKGSFSTLEIQRTEQGDSAMYLCASSFGFIAGTEAFFGQGTRLTVV.

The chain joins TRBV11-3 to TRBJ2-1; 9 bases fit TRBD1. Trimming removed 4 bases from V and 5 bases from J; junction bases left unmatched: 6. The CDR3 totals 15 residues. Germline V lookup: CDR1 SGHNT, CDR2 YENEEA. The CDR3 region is CASSSQGASNNEQFF. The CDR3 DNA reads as TGTGCCAGCAGCTCACAGGGGGCATCCAACAATGAGCAGTTCTTC. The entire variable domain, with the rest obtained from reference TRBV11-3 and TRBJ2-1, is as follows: EAGVVQSPRYKIIEKKQPVAFWCNPISGHNTLYWYLQNLGQGPELLIRYENEEAVDDSQLPKDRFSAERLKGVDSTLKIQPAELGDSAVYLCASSSQGASNNEQFFGPGTRLTVL.

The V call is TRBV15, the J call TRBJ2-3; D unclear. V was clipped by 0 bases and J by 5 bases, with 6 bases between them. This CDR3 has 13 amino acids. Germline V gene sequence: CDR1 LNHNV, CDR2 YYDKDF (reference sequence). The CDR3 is CATSRDPRDTQYF. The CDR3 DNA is TGTGCCACCAGCAGAGATCCCCGAGATACGCAGTATTTT.

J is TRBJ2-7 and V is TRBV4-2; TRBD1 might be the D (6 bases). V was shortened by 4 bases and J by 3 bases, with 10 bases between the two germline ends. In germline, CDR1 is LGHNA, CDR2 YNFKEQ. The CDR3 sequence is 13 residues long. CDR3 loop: CASSPSGVYEQYF. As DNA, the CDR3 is TGTGCCAGCAGCCCATCAGGGGTCTACGAGCAGTACTTC.

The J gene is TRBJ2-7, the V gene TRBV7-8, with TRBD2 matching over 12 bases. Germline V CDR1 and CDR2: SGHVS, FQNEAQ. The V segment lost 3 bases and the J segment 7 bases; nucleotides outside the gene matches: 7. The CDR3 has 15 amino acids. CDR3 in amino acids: CASSFSGTSGLEQYF. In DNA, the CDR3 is TGTGCCAGCAGCTTCTCCGGGACTAGCGGGTTGGAGCAGTACTTC. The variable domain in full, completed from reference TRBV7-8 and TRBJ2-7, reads GAGVSQSPRYKVAKRGQDVALRCDPISGHVSLFWYQQALGQGPEFLTYFQNEAQLDKSGLPSDRFFAERPEGSVSTLKIQRTQQEDSAVYLCASSFSGTSGLEQYFGPGTRLTVT.

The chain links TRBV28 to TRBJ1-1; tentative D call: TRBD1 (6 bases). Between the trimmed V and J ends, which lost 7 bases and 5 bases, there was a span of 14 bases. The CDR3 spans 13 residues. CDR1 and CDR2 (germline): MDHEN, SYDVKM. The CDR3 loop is CASTTGMGTEAFF. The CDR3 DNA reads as TGTGCCAGCACCACAGGGATGGGGACTGAAGCTTTCTTT.

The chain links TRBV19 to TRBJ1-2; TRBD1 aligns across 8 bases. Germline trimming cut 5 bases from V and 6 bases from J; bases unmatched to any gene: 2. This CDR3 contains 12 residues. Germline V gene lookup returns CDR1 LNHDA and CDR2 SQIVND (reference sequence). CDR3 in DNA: TGTGCCAGTAGTGTGACAGGGGATGGCTACACCTTC. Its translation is CASSVTGDGYTF.

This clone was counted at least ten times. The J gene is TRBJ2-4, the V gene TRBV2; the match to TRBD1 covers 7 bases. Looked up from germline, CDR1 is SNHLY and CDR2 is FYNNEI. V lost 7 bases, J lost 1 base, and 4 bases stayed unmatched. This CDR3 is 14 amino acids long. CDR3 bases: TGTGCCAGCAAACCGGACAGGGCCAAAAACATTCAGTACTTC. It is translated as CASKPDRAKNIQYF.

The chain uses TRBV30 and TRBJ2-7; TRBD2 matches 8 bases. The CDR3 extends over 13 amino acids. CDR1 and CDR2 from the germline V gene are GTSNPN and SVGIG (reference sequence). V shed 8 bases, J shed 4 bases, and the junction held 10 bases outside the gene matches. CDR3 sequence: CAGRTSGGYEQYF. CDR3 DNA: TGTGCCGGCCGAACTAGCGGAGGGTACGAGCAGTACTTC.

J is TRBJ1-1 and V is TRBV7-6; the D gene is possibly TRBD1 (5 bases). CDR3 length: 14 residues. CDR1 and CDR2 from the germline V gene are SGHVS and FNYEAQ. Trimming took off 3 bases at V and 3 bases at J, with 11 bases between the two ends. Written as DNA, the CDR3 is TGTGCCAGCAGCTTGGGACCGGGGGACACTGAAGCTTTCTTT. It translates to CASSLGPGDTEAFF.

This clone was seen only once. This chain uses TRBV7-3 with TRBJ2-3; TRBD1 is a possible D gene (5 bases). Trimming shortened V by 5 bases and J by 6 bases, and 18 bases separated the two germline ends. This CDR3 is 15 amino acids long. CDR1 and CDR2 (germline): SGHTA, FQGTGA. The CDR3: CASSLTGLGLDTQYF. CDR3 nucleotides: TGTGCCAGCAGCCTCACAGGCCTGGGGCTCGATACGCAGTATTTT.

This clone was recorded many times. The CDR3 here is CASSQDATNEKLFF. The CDR3 nucleotides read TGCGCCAGCAGCCAGGACGCAACTAATGAAAAACTGTTTTTT. V and J are TRBV5-1 and TRBJ1-4; D remains ambiguous. This CDR3 comprises 14 residues. V dropped 4 bases and J dropped 0 bases, with 7 bases sitting between them. In germline, CDR1 is SGHRS, CDR2 YFSETQ. The whole variable domain, filled in from reference TRBV5-1 and TRBJ1-4, reads KAGVTQTPRYLIKTRGQQVTLSCSPISGHRSVSWYQQTPGQGLQFLFEYFSETQRNKGNFPGRFSGRQFSNSRSEMNVSTLELGDSALYLCASSQDATNEKLFFGSGTQLSVL.

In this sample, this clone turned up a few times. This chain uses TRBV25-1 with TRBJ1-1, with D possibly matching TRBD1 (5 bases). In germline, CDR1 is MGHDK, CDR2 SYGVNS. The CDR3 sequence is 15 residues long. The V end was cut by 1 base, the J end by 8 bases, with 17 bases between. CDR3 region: CASSESRGTGGEAFF. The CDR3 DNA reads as TGTGCCAGCAGTGAATCAAGAGGCACCGGGGGGGAAGCTTTCTTT.

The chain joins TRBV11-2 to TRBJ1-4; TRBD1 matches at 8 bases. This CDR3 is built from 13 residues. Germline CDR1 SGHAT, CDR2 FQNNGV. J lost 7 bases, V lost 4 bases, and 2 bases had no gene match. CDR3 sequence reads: CASSSGQAEKLFF. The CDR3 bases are TGTGCCAGCAGCTCGGGACAGGCTGAAAAACTGTTTTTT.